Each of the 32 T cell receptor beta chains below was sequenced from the same sample in a study of T-cell memory formation after mild COVID-19. TCRdb passed the 5' RACE reads through MiXCR, listing each CDR3 protein once. The sample contains around 340,000 distinct CDR3 sequences, over 10% of which appear only once. Sequencing was carried out using PBMCs or a T cell subset sorted from them (not recorded which). These receptors were collected from a man aged 18 to 29 who had mild COVID-19 (a few samples of this study predate the infection). Cell type and time point are not known.

This clonotype was seen a handful of times. J is TRBJ1-1 and V is TRBV12-3 or TRBV12-4; possibly TRBD1 for D (6 bases). This CDR3 is 14 amino acids long. Trimming removed 7 bases from V and 4 bases from J, with 16 bases in between. The CDR3 here is CASNLGGGGTEAFF. The CDR3 coding sequence is TGTGCCAGCAACTTGGGGGGCGGCGGCACTGAAGCTTTCTTT.

In its sample, this clonotype was seen many times. The rearrangement uses TRBV5-1 and TRBJ2-1; TRBD1 aligns across 8 bases. This CDR3 spans 15 amino acids. Trimming removed 4 bases from V and 8 bases from J; junction bases left unmatched: 11. The germline gives CDR1 SGHRS, CDR2 YFSETQ. CDR3 nucleotides: TGCGCCAGCAGCCTCCGGGACAGGATAGTCGATGAGCAGTTCTTC. The encoded protein is CASSLRDRIVDEQFF. The entire variable domain, with the rest obtained from reference TRBV5-1 and TRBJ2-1, is as follows: KAGVTQTPRYLIKTRGQQVTLSCSPISGHRSVSWYQQTPGQGLQFLFEYFSETQRNKGNFPGRFSGRQFSNSRSEMNVSTLELGDSALYLCASSLRDRIVDEQFFGPGTRLTVL.

This clonotype was recorded a few times. The gene calls are TRBV11-3 and TRBJ2-7; tentatively, D is TRBD1 or TRBD2 (6 bases each). Deletions cut 5 bases from V and 1 base from J, with 15 bases between. The CDR3 runs 15 residues. The V gene's germline CDR1 is SGHNT and CDR2 YENEEA. The CDR3 nucleotides are TGTGCCAGCAGCAGGGGGGCAGTTCCTTCCTACGAGCAGTACTTC. Encoded protein: CASSRGAVPSYEQYF. Looking up the rest from reference TRBV11-3 and TRBJ2-7 gives the full variable domain: EAGVVQSPRYKIIEKKQPVAFWCNPISGHNTLYWYLQNLGQGPELLIRYENEEAVDDSQLPKDRFSAERLKGVDSTLKIQPAELGDSAVYLCASSRGAVPSYEQYFGPGTRLTVT.

This clonotype was detected a few times. The missing conserved phenylalanine or tryptophan at the end of this CDR3 makes a read error likely. No DNA is shown, since the ends of the CDR3 on it are uncertain; the CDR3 is the one TCRdb lists. V is TRBV20-1 and J is TRBJ1-1; the table calls TRBD1, which could not be checked here. Germline assignment: CDR1 DFQATT and CDR2 SNEGSKA (reference sequence). From its first to its last residue, the CDR3 has 18 amino acids. CDR3 protein: CSARSLTMDRDLEDLRAH.

This clonotype was seen a few times. The chain has TRBV6-5 and TRBJ2-5; D unresolved. The germline CDR1 and CDR2 sequences are MNHEY and SVGAGI. The CDR3 sequence is 14 residues long. Trimming left V 2 bases short and J 1 base short, with 8 bases between. In DNA, the CDR3 is TGTGCCAGCAGTTACAACGGTCCCCAAGAGACCCAGTACTTC. Protein: CASSYNGPQETQYF.

The V and J genes are TRBV6-2 or TRBV6-3 and TRBJ2-2; 8 nucleotides line up with TRBD2. Germline CDR1 is MNHEY and CDR2 is SVGEGT. The CDR3 length is 16 residues. V was clipped by 4 bases and J by 7 bases; unmatched bases: 11. CDR3 amino acids: CASSSPGTSSVGELFF. The CDR3 bases are TGTGCCAGCAGTTCTCCCGGGACTAGTAGCGTCGGGGAGCTGTTTTTT.

With regard to this clonotype: A junction boundary mismatches the germline segment, possibly from a read error. This chain connects TRBV5-5 to TRBJ1-2; D unclear. CDR1 and CDR2 (germline): SGHKS, YYEKEE (reference sequence). CDR3 length: 12 residues. CDR3 bases: TGTGCCAGCAGCTTGGTCATGTATCGGCAGCGCTTC. Translating gives CASSLVMYRQRF.

The chain carries TRBV4-1 and TRBJ2-3; possible D gene TRBD2, 5 bases. The CDR3 consists of 16 residues. Germline V gene sequence: CDR1 MGHRA, CDR2 YSYEKL. Trimming removed 1 base at V and 4 bases at J, with 15 bases between. The CDR3 is CASSQGLAIVADTQYF. The CDR3 DNA follows: TGCGCCAGCAGCCAAGGTCTAGCAATCGTAGCAGATACGCAGTATTTT.

This clonotype was seen a handful of times. This chain joins TRBV7-6 and TRBJ1-5, with D uncertain. Trimming took off 2 bases at V and 2 bases at J, with 7 bases between the two ends. The CDR3 spans 14 residues. CDR1 is SGHVS, CDR2 FNYEAQ, per germline. This CDR3 reads CASSLYDGNQPQHF. DNA for the CDR3: TGTGCCAGCAGCTTATATGACGGCAATCAGCCCCAGCATTTT.

The J gene is TRBJ2-1, the V gene TRBV27; 9 nucleotides match TRBD1. Germline V gene sequence: CDR1 MNHEY, CDR2 SMNVEV (reference sequence). V was pared by 4 bases and J by 4 bases, with 11 bases of the junction left unmatched. The CDR3 sequence is 17 residues long. CDR3 bases: TGTGCCAGCAGTTCTTACGCCCGGGACAGGGCTTACAATGAGCAGTTCTTC. Its translation: CASSSYARDRAYNEQFF.

The rearrangement joins TRBV12-3 or TRBV12-4 to TRBJ2-7; D is possibly TRBD2 (7 bases). The ends were cut back, 3 bases at V and 4 bases at J, with 13 bases in the middle. CDR3 length: 14 amino acids. In DNA form, the CDR3 reads TGTGCCAGCAGTTTCGTCGGGGGGCGATACGAGCAGTACTTC. It is translated as CASSFVGGRYEQYF.

This clonotype came up a few times. The chain links TRBV6-5 to TRBJ2-1, with 8 bases matching TRBD2. The CDR3 totals 14 residues. V was pared by 4 bases and J by 10 bases, with 9 bases of the junction left unmatched. Germline-derived CDR1 and CDR2 are MNHEY and SVGAGI. CDR3 amino acids: CASSFGGGRSEQFF. Here the CDR3 DNA reads TGTGCCAGCAGTTTCGGCGGGGGGAGGTCGGAGCAGTTCTTC.

This clonotype was recorded at least ten times. The chain joins TRBV12-3 or TRBV12-4 to TRBJ2-7; possibly TRBD2 for D (6 bases). V lost 3 bases and J lost 4, with 10 bases in between. The CDR3 sequence is 13 residues long. In DNA form, the CDR3 reads TGTGCCAGCAGTTTGGAGGGCTATTACGAGCAGTACTTC. As protein: CASSLEGYYEQYF.

This clonotype was recorded a few times. The genes are TRBV7-6 and TRBJ1-2; a weak D match, TRBD1 (5 bases). This CDR3 has 15 amino acids. Trimming left V 4 bases short and J 7 bases short, with 19 bases between. Per the germline V gene, CDR1 is SGHVS and CDR2 is FNYEAQ. Written as DNA, the CDR3 is TGTGCCAGCAGCTCGAGTACAGTAGGGGAGTCTGGCTACACCTTC. Its protein is CASSSSTVGESGYTF.

This sequence joins TRBV11-2 and TRBJ2-5; 7 bases align to TRBD2. This CDR3 is built from 15 residues. The V segment lost 5 bases and the J segment 0 bases; nucleotides outside the gene matches: 6. Germline V gives CDR1 SGHAT, CDR2 FQNNGV. CDR3 nucleotides: TGTGCCAGCAGCCCCAACAGCGGGAACCAAGAGACCCAGTACTTC. It yields the protein CASSPNSGNQETQYF.

The chain is built from TRBV5-4 and TRBJ1-1; no definite D call. Germline CDR1 reads SGHNT; CDR2 reads YYREEE (reference sequence). V was trimmed by 10 bases and J by 5 bases, leaving 12 bases between them. The CDR3 length is 11 residues. CDR3: CAGSDETEAFF. For the CDR3, the DNA is TGTGCCGGTAGTGACGAGACTGAAGCTTTCTTT.

The J gene is TRBJ2-7, the V gene TRBV4-1, with D perhaps matching TRBD1 (6 bases). Germline V CDR1 and CDR2: MGHRA, YSYEKL. The V end was cut by 3 bases, the J end by 2 bases, with 14 bases between. The CDR3 length is 15 residues. The CDR3: CASSHGDRWAYEQYF. CDR3 nucleotide sequence: TGCGCCAGCAGCCACGGCGACAGGTGGGCCTACGAGCAGTACTTC.

This clonotype has just one count. The V gene is TRBV18, the J gene TRBJ1-5, with 9 bases matching TRBD1. Per germline, CDR1 KGHSH and CDR2 LQKENI. CDR3 length: 15 amino acids. V shed 3 bases and J 7 bases; nucleotides not matched to a gene: 7. The CDR3 reads CASSPGTGSEQPQHF. The CDR3 DNA reads TGTGCCAGCTCACCCGGGACAGGGTCCGAGCAGCCCCAGCATTTT. The whole variable domain, remainder taken from reference TRBV18 and TRBJ1-5, is NAGVMQNPRHLVRRRGQEARLRCSPMKGHSHVYWYRQLPEEGLKFMVYLQKENIIDESGMPKERFSAEFPKEGPSILRIQQVVRGDSAAYFCASSPGTGSEQPQHFGDGTRLSIL.

The rearrangement uses TRBV6-2 or TRBV6-3 and TRBJ2-7; TRBD1 matches at 7 bases. V gave up 2 bases and J gave up 2 bases; unmatched junction bases: 9. The germline V gene has CDR1 MNHEY and CDR2 SVGEGT. The CDR3 extends over 16 amino acids. The CDR3: CASSYATLGQTYEQYV. CDR3 nucleotides: TGTGCCAGCAGTTACGCGACCCTGGGACAGACCTACGAGCAGTACGTC.

The V call is TRBV11-3, the J call TRBJ2-3, with no clear D. With 4 bases removed from V and 2 bases from J, the gap between germline ends came to 16 bases. The CDR3 spans 16 residues. Per germline, CDR1 SGHNT and CDR2 YENEEA. This CDR3 reads CASSSGGWGNTDTQYF. For the CDR3, the DNA is TGTGCCAGCAGCTCCGGCGGTTGGGGAAACACAGATACGCAGTATTTT.

This chain uses TRBV28 with TRBJ2-3, with a tentative D call TRBD1 (6 bases). Germline-derived CDR1 and CDR2 are MDHEN and SYDVKM. V lost 8 bases, J lost 2 bases, and 14 bases lay in between. The length of the CDR3 is 14 residues. The CDR3 coding sequence is TGTGCCAGCGGGGGCCACCCCATCACAGATACGCAGTATTTT. This sequence encodes CASGGHPITDTQYF.

This clonotype occurred a few times. The J gene is TRBJ2-3, the V gene TRBV6-5; D remains unclear. Germline V gene lookup returns CDR1 MNHEY and CDR2 SVGAGI. V lost 6 bases, J lost 1 base, and 8 bases lay in between. This CDR3 comprises 13 residues. As DNA, the CDR3 is TGTGCCAGCAGCCCAGTGGGCACAGATACGCAGTATTTT. Protein sequence: CASSPVGTDTQYF.

This clonotype was seen a few times. The chain carries TRBV12-3 or TRBV12-4 and TRBJ1-2, with 7 bases lining up with TRBD1. This CDR3 has 13 amino acids. After removal of 6 bases from V and 4 bases from J, the junction contained 5 bases not matched to a gene. The CDR3 nucleotides read TGTGCCAGCAGAAACAGGGGCAGCTATGGCTACACCTTC. Translated: CASRNRGSYGYTF.

The V and J genes are TRBV20-1 and TRBJ2-7; 11 bases match TRBD2. J lost 1 base, V lost 0 bases, and 5 bases had no gene match. The length of the CDR3 is 16 residues. Per the germline V gene, CDR1 is DFQATT and CDR2 is SNEGSKA (reference sequence). CDR3 sequence: CSAREILAGGSYEQYF. In DNA form, the CDR3 reads TGCAGTGCTAGAGAGATCCTAGCGGGGGGTTCCTACGAGCAGTACTTC.

This clonotype was detected many times. This chain connects TRBV10-2 to TRBJ1-5; TRBD1 matches at 7 bases. Trimming at V came to 6 bases and at J to 5 bases, leaving 4 bases not matched to a gene. Per germline, CDR1 WSHSY and CDR2 SAAADI. CDR3 length equals 13 residues. CDR3 in amino acids: CASSDRVYQPQHF. The CDR3 DNA is TGCGCCAGCAGCGACAGGGTATATCAGCCCCAGCATTTT.

This clonotype has more than one count but fewer than ten. This chain connects TRBV10-2 to TRBJ1-2; TRBD1 agrees at 7 bases. The germline gives CDR1 WSHSY, CDR2 SAAADI. This CDR3 contains 15 residues. V shed 4 bases, J shed 2 bases, and the junction held 7 bases outside the gene matches. The DNA for the CDR3 is TGCGCCAGCAGTGGTCGACAGGGCGGCAACTATGGCTACACCTTC. As protein: CASSGRQGGNYGYTF.

Many counts were recorded for this clonotype. The DNA of the CDR3 is TGTGCCAGCAGTCGAGGGACAGGGGGTAGTTCACCCCTCCACTTT. It translates to CASSRGTGGSSPLHF. This rearrangement joins TRBV12-3 or TRBV12-4 to TRBJ1-6; 11 positions agree with TRBD1. The CDR3 is 15 amino acids. V lost 5 bases, J lost 9 bases, and 6 bases stayed unmatched.

In its sample, this clonotype was seen a few times. This chain joins TRBV12-3 or TRBV12-4 and TRBJ1-1; D ambiguous. The germline V and J ends were trimmed by 6 bases and 11 bases, with 13 bases remaining between them. This CDR3 region has 11 residues. CDR3: CASSSKGIAFF. CDR3 bases: TGTGCCAGCAGCTCAAAGGGTATTGCTTTCTTT.

This clonotype was recorded at least ten times. The genes are TRBV12-3 or TRBV12-4 and TRBJ2-1; no reliable D call. Between the trimmed V and J ends, which lost 8 bases and 7 bases, there was a span of 12 bases. The CDR3 runs to 12 residues. CDR3 nucleotides: TGTGCCAGCGCTACAATGGCAAATGAGCAGTTCTTC. Protein: CASATMANEQFF.

This clonotype occurred a few times. V gene TRBV5-1 combines with J gene TRBJ2-7; TRBD1 aligns across 7 bases. The ends lost 4 bases at V and 7 bases at J; junction bases unmatched: 14. Germline assignment: CDR1 SGHRS and CDR2 YFSETQ. The CDR3 length is 15 residues. CDR3 in DNA: TGCGCCAGCAGCCCTGGACAAGCGGTGACAGGGGAGCAGTACGTC. Protein sequence: CASSPGQAVTGEQYV.

This clonotype was seen a few times. The gene calls are TRBV20-1 and TRBJ1-2; tentatively, D is TRBD1 (5 bases). This CDR3 is 13 amino acids long. V dropped 6 bases and J dropped 4 bases, with 15 bases sitting between them. Germline V gene sequence: CDR1 DFQATT, CDR2 SNEGSKA (reference sequence). The DNA for the CDR3 is TGCAGTGCCGGCCTTGACAGAGCCTATGGCTACACCTTC. Its protein is CSAGLDRAYGYTF.

The V call is TRBV29-1, the J call TRBJ2-1, with D uncertain. CDR3 length equals 14 residues. CDR1 is SQVTM, CDR2 ANQGSEA, per germline. The V and J ends lost 2 bases and 5 bases respectively, with 13 bases between them. The CDR3 DNA reads TGCAGCGTTGAAATAGGCCCCTGGGACAATGAGCAGTTCTTC. Translation: CSVEIGPWDNEQFF.